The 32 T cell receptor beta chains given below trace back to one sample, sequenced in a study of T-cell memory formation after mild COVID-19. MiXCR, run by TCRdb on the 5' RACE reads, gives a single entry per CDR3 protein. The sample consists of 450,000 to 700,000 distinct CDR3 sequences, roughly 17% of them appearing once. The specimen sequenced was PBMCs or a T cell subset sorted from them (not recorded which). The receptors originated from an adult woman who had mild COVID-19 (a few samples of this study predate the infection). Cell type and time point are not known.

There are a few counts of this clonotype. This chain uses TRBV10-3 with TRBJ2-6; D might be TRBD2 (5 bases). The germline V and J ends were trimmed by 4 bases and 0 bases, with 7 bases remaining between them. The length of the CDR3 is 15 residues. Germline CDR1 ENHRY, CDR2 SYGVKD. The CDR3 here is CAISVGGSGANVLTF. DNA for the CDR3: TGTGCCATCAGTGTTGGAGGCTCTGGGGCCAACGTCCTGACTTTC.

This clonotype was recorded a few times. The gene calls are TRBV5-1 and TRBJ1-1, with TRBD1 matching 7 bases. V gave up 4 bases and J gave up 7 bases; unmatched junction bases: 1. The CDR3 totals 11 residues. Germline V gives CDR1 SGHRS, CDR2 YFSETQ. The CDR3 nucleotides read TGCGCCAGCAGCAGACAGGGTGAAGCTTTCTTT. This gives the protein CASSRQGEAFF.

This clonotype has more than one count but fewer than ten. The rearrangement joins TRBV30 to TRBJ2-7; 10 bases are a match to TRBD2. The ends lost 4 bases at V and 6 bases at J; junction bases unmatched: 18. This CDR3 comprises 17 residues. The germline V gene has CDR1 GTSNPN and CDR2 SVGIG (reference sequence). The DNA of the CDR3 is TGTGCCTGGACCTCCCGGCTAGCGGGAGAGTCACCTACCGAGCAGTACTTC. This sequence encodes CAWTSRLAGESPTEQYF.

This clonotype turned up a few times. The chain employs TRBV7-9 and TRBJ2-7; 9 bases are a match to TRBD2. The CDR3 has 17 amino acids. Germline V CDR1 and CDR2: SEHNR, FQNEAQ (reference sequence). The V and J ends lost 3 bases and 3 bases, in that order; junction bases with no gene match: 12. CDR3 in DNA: TGTGCCAGCAGCTTGATGACTAAGGGAGCGGGGGGCTACGAGCAGTACTTC. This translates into CASSLMTKGAGGYEQYF.

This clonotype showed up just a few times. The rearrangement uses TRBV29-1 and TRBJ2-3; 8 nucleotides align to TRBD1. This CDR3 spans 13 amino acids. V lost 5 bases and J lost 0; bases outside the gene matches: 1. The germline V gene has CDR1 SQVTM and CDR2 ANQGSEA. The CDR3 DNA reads TGCAGCGTTAGACAGGGGAGCACAGATACGCAGTATTTT. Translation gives CSVRQGSTDTQYF.

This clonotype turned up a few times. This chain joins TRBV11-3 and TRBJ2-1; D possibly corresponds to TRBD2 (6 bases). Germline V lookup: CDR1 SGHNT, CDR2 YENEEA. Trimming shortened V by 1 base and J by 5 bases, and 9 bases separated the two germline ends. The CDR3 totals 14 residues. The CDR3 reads CASSLGPGDNEQFF. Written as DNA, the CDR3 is TGTGCCAGCAGCTTAGGTCCGGGGGACAATGAGCAGTTCTTC.

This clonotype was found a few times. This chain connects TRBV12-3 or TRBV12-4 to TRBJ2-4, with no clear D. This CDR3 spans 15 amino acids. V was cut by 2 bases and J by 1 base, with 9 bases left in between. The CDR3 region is CASSLFQGAKNIQYF. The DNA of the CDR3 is TGTGCCAGCAGTTTATTCCAAGGGGCCAAAAACATTCAGTACTTC.

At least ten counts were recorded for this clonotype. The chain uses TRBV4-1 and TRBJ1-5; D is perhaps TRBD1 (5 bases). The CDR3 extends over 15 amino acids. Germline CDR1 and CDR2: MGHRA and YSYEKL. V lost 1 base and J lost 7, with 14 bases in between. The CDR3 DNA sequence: TGCGCCAGCAGCCAAGGTTGGGGGGGGAACCAGCCCCAGCATTTT. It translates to CASSQGWGGNQPQHF.

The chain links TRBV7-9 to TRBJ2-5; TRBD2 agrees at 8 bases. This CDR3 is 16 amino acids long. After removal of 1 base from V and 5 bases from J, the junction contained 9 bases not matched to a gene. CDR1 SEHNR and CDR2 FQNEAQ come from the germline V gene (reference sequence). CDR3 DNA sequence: TGTGCCAGCAGCTTAGAATCATGGGGACTAGAGGAGACCCAGTACTTC. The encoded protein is CASSLESWGLEETQYF.

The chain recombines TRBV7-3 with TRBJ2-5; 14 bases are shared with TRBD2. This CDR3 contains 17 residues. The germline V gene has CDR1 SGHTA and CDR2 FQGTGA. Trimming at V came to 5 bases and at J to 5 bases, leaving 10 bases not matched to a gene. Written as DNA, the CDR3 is TGTGCCAGCAGCGCCACCGGGACTAGCGGGAGATTTGAGACCCAGTACTTC. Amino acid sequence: CASSATGTSGRFETQYF.

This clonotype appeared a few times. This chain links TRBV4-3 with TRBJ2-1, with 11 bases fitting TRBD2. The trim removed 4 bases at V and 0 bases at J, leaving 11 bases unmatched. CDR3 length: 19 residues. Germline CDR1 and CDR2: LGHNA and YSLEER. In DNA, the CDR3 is TGCGCCAGCAGCCTCGAGGGACTAGCGGAAAAAAGCTCCTACAATGAGCAGTTCTTC. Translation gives CASSLEGLAEKSSYNEQFF.

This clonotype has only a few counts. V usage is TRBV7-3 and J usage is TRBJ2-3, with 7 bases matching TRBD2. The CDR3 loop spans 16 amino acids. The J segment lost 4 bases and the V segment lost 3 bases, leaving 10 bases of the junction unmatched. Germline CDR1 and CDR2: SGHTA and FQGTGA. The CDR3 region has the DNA TGTGCCAGCAGCTTCGGCTGGGCGGGAGACGCAGATACGCAGTATTTT. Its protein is CASSFGWAGDADTQYF.

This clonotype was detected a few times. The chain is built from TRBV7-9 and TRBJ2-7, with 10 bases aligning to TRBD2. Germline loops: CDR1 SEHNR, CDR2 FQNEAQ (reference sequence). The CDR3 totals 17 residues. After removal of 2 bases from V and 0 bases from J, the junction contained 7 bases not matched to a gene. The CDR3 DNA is TGTGCCAGCAGCTTAACTAGCGGGGACACAAGCTCCTACGAGCAGTACTTC. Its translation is CASSLTSGDTSSYEQYF.

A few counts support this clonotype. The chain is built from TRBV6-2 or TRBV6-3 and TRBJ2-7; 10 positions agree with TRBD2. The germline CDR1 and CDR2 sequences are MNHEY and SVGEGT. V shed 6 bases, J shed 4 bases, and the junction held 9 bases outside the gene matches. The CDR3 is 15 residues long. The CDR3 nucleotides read TGTGCCAGCAGACCTTCTAGCGGGAGTTCATACGAGCAGTACTTC. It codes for CASRPSSGSSYEQYF.

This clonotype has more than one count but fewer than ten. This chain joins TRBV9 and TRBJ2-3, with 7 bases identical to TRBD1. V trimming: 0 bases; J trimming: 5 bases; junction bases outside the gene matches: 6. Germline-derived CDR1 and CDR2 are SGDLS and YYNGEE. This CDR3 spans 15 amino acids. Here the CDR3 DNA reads TGTGCCAGCAGCGTAGGGGCAGGGGGTGAAGATACGCAGTATTTT. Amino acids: CASSVGAGGEDTQYF. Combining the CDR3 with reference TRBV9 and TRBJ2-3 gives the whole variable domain DSGVTQTPKHLITATGQRVTLRCSPRSGDLSVYWYQQSLDQGLQFLIQYYNGEERAKGNILERFSAQQFPDLHSELNLSSLELGDSALYFCASSVGAGGEDTQYFGPGTRLTVL.

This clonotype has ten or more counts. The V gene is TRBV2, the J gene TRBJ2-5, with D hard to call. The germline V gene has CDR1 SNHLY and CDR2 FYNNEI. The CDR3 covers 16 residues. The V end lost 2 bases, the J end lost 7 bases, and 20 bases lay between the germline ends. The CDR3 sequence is CASSEIVGLPPGTQYF. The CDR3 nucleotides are TGTGCCAGCAGTGAAATCGTTGGCCTACCTCCAGGGACCCAGTACTTC.

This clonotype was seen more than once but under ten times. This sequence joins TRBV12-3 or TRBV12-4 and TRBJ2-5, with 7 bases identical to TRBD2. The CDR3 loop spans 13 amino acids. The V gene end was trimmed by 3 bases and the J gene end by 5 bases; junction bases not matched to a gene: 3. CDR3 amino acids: CASSLLGGETQYF. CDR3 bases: TGTGCCAGCAGTTTGTTGGGAGGGGAGACCCAGTACTTC.

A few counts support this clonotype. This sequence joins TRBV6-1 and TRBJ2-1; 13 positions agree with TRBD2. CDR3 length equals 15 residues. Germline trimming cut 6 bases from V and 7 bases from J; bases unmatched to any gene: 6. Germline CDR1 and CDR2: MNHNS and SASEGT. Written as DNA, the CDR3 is TGTGCCAGCAGCCGCGGACTAGCGGGGGAGAATGAGCAGTTCTTC. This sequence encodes CASSRGLAGENEQFF.

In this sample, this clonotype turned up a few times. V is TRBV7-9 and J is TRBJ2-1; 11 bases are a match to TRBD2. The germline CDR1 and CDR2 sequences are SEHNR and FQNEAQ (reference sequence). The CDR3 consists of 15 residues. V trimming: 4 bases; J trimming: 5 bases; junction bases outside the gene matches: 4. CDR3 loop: CASSWLAGGDNEQFF. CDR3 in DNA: TGTGCCAGCAGCTGGCTAGCGGGAGGAGACAATGAGCAGTTCTTC.

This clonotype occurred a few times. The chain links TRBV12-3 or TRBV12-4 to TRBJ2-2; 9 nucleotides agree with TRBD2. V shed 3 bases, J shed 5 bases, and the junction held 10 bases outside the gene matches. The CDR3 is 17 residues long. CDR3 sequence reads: CASSFLLAGAGTGELFF. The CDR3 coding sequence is TGTGCCAGCAGTTTTCTGTTAGCGGGAGCAGGTACCGGGGAGCTGTTTTTT.

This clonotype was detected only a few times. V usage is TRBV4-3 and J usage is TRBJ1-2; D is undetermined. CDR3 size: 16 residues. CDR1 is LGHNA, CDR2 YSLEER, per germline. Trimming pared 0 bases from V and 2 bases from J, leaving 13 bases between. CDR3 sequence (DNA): TGCGCCAGCAGCCAAGAGGCCTCCTCAGTCAACTATGGCTACACCTTC. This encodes CASSQEASSVNYGYTF.

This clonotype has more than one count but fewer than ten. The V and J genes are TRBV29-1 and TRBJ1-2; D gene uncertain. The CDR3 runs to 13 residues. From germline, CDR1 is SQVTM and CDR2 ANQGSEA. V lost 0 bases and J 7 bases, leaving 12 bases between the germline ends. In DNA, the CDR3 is TGCAGCGTTGAAGACTCTACCAGGCGTGGCTACACCTTC. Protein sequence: CSVEDSTRRGYTF.

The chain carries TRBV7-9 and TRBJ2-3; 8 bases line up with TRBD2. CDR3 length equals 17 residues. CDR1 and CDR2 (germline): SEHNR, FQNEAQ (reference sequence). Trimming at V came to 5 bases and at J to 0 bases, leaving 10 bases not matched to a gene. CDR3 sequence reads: CASSPAGSGGSTDTQYF. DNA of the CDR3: TGTGCCAGCAGCCCGGCCGGAAGCGGGGGAAGCACAGATACGCAGTATTTT.

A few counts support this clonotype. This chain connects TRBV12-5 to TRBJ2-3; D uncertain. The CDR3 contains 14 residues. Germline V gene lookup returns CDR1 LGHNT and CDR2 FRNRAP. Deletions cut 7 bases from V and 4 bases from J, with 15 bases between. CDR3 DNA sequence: TGTGCTAGTGCCACGGCCCTTTATCCAGATACGCAGTATTTT. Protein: CASATALYPDTQYF. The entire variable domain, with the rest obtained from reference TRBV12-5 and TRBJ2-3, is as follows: DARVTQTPRHKVTEMGQEVTMRCQPILGHNTVFWYRQTMMQGLELLAYFRNRAPLDDSGMPKDRFSAEMPDATLATLKIQPSEPRDSAVYFCASATALYPDTQYFGPGTRLTVL.

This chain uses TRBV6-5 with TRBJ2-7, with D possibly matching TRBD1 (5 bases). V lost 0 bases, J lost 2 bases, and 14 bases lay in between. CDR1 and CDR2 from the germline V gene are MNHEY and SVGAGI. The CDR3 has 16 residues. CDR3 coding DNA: TGTGCCAGCAGTTACTCGATCCTCAGGGCTACCTACGAGCAGTACTTC. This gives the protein CASSYSILRATYEQYF.

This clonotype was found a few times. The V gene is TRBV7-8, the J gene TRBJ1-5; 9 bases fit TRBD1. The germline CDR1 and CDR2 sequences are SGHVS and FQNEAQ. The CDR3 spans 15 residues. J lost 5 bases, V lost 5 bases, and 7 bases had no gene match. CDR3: CASSEITGGYQPQHF. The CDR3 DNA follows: TGTGCCAGCAGCGAAATAACAGGGGGCTATCAGCCCCAGCATTTT.

CDR3 sequence reads: CASSPAGGAAYNEQFF. For the CDR3, the DNA is TGCGCCAGCAGCCCCGCGGGAGGGGCGGCCTACAATGAGCAGTTCTTC. The chain carries TRBV5-1 and TRBJ2-1, with 9 positions matching TRBD2. Per germline, CDR1 SGHRS and CDR2 YFSETQ. This CDR3 spans 16 amino acids. Trimming at V came to 4 bases and at J to 2 bases, leaving 7 bases not matched to a gene. The variable domain in full, with the rest retrieved from reference TRBV5-1 and TRBJ2-1, is KAGVTQTPRYLIKTRGQQVTLSCSPISGHRSVSWYQQTPGQGLQFLFEYFSETQRNKGNFPGRFSGRQFSNSRSEMNVSTLELGDSALYLCASSPAGGAAYNEQFFGPGTRLTVL.

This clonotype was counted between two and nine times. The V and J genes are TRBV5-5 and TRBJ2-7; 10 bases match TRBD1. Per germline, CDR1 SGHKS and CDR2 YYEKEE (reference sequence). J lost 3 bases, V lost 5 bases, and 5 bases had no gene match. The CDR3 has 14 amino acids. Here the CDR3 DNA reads TGTGCCAGCAGGGACAGGGGGAGACTCTACGAGCAGTACTTC. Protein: CASRDRGRLYEQYF.

The CDR3 sequence is CASRVGTSNEQYF. The CDR3 DNA is TGTGCCAGCAGGGTCGGGACTAGCAACGAGCAGTACTTC. V is TRBV27 and J is TRBJ2-7, with 9 bases lining up with TRBD2. V shed 6 bases and J 5 bases; nucleotides not matched to a gene: 5. Germline assignment: CDR1 MNHEY and CDR2 SMNVEV (reference sequence). CDR3 size: 13 residues.

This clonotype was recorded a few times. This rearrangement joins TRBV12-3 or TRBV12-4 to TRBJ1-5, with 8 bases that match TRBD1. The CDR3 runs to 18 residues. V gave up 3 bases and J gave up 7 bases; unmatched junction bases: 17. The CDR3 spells CASSFLGRTGFLRQPQHF. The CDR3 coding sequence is TGTGCCAGCAGTTTTTTGGGACGGACAGGGTTTTTACGGCAGCCCCAGCATTTT.

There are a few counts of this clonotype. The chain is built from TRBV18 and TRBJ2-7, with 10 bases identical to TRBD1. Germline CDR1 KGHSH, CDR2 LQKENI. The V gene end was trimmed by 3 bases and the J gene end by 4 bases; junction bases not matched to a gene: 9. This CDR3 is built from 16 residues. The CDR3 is CASSPLAGQGKYEQYF. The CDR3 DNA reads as TGTGCCAGCTCACCTCTCGCGGGACAGGGGAAGTACGAGCAGTACTTC.

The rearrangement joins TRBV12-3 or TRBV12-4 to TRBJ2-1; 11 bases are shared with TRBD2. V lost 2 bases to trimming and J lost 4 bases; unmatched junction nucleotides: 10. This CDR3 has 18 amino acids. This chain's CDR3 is CASSLRLAGGGSYNEQFF. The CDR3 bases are TGTGCCAGCAGTTTAAGGCTAGCGGGAGGAGGGAGTTACAATGAGCAGTTCTTC.